This TCR beta chain originates from a study of regulatory T cells in long-lasting Graves disease. Study results and limitations: A reduction in accuracy may have resulted from the small sample size. New patients shared fewer public clonotypes (approximately 970) than persistent patients did (approximately 3,000). Rather than thyroid tissue, only peripheral blood underwent study.

Turning to this clonotype: Antigen: not known.

Researchers made TCR beta libraries by using iRepertoire HTBI primers and running Arm-PCR on CDR3 regions. TCRdb independently ran MiXCR on the multiplex PCR reads; one entry per CDR3 protein. The sample contains about 320,000 distinct CDR3 sequences, 15% to 20% of which appear only once. Trimming cost V 2 bases and J 7 bases; bases outside gene matches: 8. This CDR3 spans 16 amino acids. CDR1 SQVTM and CDR2 ANQGSEA come from the germline V gene. As for time point: newly diagnosed GD, antithyroid drugs for less than 3 months. Extracted RNA from PBMCs served as the source of the TCR library. The sample in question was peripheral blood mononuclear cells (PBMCs), obtained at new diagnosis, from a patient treated with antithyroid drugs. The chain carries TRBV29-1 and TRBJ2-1; 13 bases are shared with TRBD2. This clonotype originated in a female donor with Graves disease. The CDR3 spells CSVEFRTSGRLNEQFF. In DNA form, the CDR3 reads TGCAGCGTTGAATTTCGGACTAGCGGGAGATTGAATGAGCAGTTCTTC.